Listed below are T cell receptor beta chains from one sample, sequenced in a study of cytomegalovirus exposure and HLA in healthy donors. Sequenced by immunoSEQ multiplex PCR; TCRdb stores in-frame clones only, minus some. Of more than 100,000 clones listed, roughly 79% are singletons. The source material was PBMCs. The receptor set was obtained from a man aged 50 to 59 in good health and CMV-seropositive. Both conserved end residues are part of each CDR3. Each record gives: CDR3 protein, CDR3 DNA, D gene, V gene, clone size, J gene. The D gene is left open where the match is weak. Rows may omit the clone size; those that give it use once, few, many or a size class.

CDR3 protein: CASSLQGQETQYF; CDR3 DNA: TGTGCCAGCTCGCTACAGGGACAAGAGACCCAGTACTTC; D gene: .; V gene: TRBV18; clone size: .; J gene: TRBJ2-5
CDR3 protein: CASNTGGGEQFF; CDR3 DNA: TGTGCCAGCAATACAGGGGGAGGTGAGCAGTTCTTC; D gene: TRBD1; V gene: TRBV28; clone size: .; J gene: TRBJ2-1
CDR3 protein: CASSLGGQGPYEQYF; CDR3 DNA: TGTGCCAGCAGCTTAGGGGGACAGGGACCCTACGAGCAGTACTTC; D gene: TRBD1; V gene: TRBV7-8; clone size: .; J gene: TRBJ2-7
CDR3 protein: CASSFGLAVGYEQYF; CDR3 DNA: TGTGCCAGCAGTTTCGGACTAGCGGTAGGCTACGAGCAGTACTTC; D gene: TRBD2; V gene: TRBV27; clone size: .; J gene: TRBJ2-7
CDR3 protein: CASSLLGVGSNEQYF; CDR3 DNA: TGTGCCAGCAGTTTATTAGGAGTAGGATCCAACGAGCAGTACTTC; D gene: .; V gene: TRBV27; clone size: once; J gene: TRBJ2-7
CDR3 protein: CASSQRREVGYEQFF; CDR3 DNA: TGTGCCAGCAGCCAGCGGCGGGAGGTAGGCTATGAGCAGTTCTTC; D gene: TRBD2; V gene: TRBV28; clone size: .; J gene: TRBJ2-1
CDR3 protein: CASSLEQGATEAFF; CDR3 DNA: TGTGCCAGCAGCTTAGAACAGGGGGCCACTGAAGCTTTCTTT; D gene: TRBD1; V gene: TRBV7-9; clone size: few; J gene: TRBJ1-1
CDR3 protein: CASSAGTESTGELFF; CDR3 DNA: TGTGCCAGCAGTGCCGGGACAGAAAGCACCGGGGAGCTGTTTTTT; D gene: TRBD1; V gene: TRBV28; clone size: .; J gene: TRBJ2-2
CDR3 protein: CASSPQTGDTQYF; CDR3 DNA: TGTGCCAGCAGCCCCCAGACGGGTGATACGCAGTATTTT; D gene: .; V gene: TRBV7-3; clone size: .; J gene: TRBJ2-3
CDR3 protein: CASMLGGNSNQPQHF; CDR3 DNA: TGTGCCAGCATGCTGGGGGGAAATAGCAATCAGCCCCAGCATTTT; D gene: .; V gene: TRBV28; clone size: .; J gene: TRBJ1-5
CDR3 protein: CASSPTRDSGLKETQYF; CDR3 DNA: TGTGCCAGCAGTCCCACCCGGGACAGCGGGTTAAAGGAGACCCAGTACTTC; D gene: .; V gene: TRBV28; clone size: .; J gene: TRBJ2-5
CDR3 protein: CASSVAPGGEYEQYF; CDR3 DNA: TGTGCCAGCAGCGTAGCTCCAGGGGGCGAGTACGAGCAGTACTTC; D gene: TRBD1; V gene: TRBV9; clone size: .; J gene: TRBJ2-7
CDR3 protein: CARSRPRTGATYEQYF; CDR3 DNA: TGTGCCAGAAGCCGACCCAGGACAGGGGCGACCTACGAGCAGTACTTC; D gene: TRBD1; V gene: TRBV5-3; clone size: .; J gene: TRBJ2-7
CDR3 protein: CASSYRTGGLQPQHF; CDR3 DNA: TGTGCCAGCAGTTACCGTACAGGGGGCCTTCAGCCCCAGCATTTT; D gene: TRBD1; V gene: TRBV6-6; clone size: .; J gene: TRBJ1-5
CDR3 protein: CASSPRWGPLEQYF; CDR3 DNA: TGTGCCAGCAGCCCCAGATGGGGCCCTCTCGAGCAGTACTTC; D gene: .; V gene: TRBV4-2; clone size: few; J gene: TRBJ2-7
CDR3 protein: CRPGGSGYTF; CDR3 DNA: TGCAGGCCGGGAGGGTCAGGCTACACCTTC; D gene: .; V gene: TRBV20-1; clone size: .; J gene: TRBJ1-2
CDR3 protein: CASSFPTRTTDTQYF; CDR3 DNA: TGTGCCAGCAGCTTCCCGACAAGAACCACAGATACGCAGTATTTT; D gene: .; V gene: TRBV5-4; clone size: .; J gene: TRBJ2-3
CDR3 protein: CASSQLKGRGETQYF; CDR3 DNA: TGTGCCAGCAGCCAACTAAAAGGCCGGGGGGAGACCCAGTACTTC; D gene: .; V gene: TRBV4-2; clone size: .; J gene: TRBJ2-5
CDR3 protein: CASSDLVRDEQYF; CDR3 DNA: TGTGCCAGCAGTGACCTAGTAAGAGACGAGCAGTACTTC; D gene: .; V gene: TRBV2; clone size: .; J gene: TRBJ2-7
CDR3 protein: CASSSWEGDYTEAFF; CDR3 DNA: TGTGCCAGCAGCTCCTGGGAAGGGGATTACACTGAAGCTTTCTTT; D gene: .; V gene: TRBV7-9; clone size: .; J gene: TRBJ1-1
CDR3 protein: CATLTRGTNTEAFF; CDR3 DNA: TGTGCCACCTTAACCCGGGGGACGAACACTGAAGCTTTCTTT; D gene: .; V gene: TRBV6-1; clone size: .; J gene: TRBJ1-1
CDR3 protein: CASSGTGGHQPQHF; CDR3 DNA: TGTGCCAGCAGCGGGACAGGGGGCCATCAGCCCCAGCATTTT; D gene: TRBD1; V gene: TRBV6-5; clone size: .; J gene: TRBJ1-5
CDR3 protein: CASSPEAGRTDTQYF; CDR3 DNA: TGTGCCAGCAGTCCCGAAGCGGGGCGCACAGATACGCAGTATTTT; D gene: TRBD2; V gene: TRBV6-1; clone size: .; J gene: TRBJ2-3
CDR3 protein: CASSPERGGGYGYTF; CDR3 DNA: TGTGCCAGCAGCCCCGAAAGGGGAGGAGGCTATGGCTACACCTTC; D gene: .; V gene: TRBV16; clone size: .; J gene: TRBJ1-2
CDR3 protein: CAWSRGIGGDYEQYF; CDR3 DNA: TGTGCCTGGAGTCGGGGGATAGGGGGCGATTACGAGCAGTACTTC; D gene: .; V gene: TRBV30; clone size: .; J gene: TRBJ2-7
CDR3 protein: CATSMGQGPREQYF; CDR3 DNA: TGTGCCACCAGCATGGGACAGGGCCCTAGGGAGCAGTACTTC; D gene: TRBD1; V gene: TRBV15; clone size: .; J gene: TRBJ2-7
CDR3 protein: CASTQGRPLRPGANVLTF; CDR3 DNA: TGTGCCAGTACCCAAGGGAGACCCCTACGCCCTGGGGCCAACGTCCTGACTTTC; D gene: .; V gene: TRBV19; clone size: .; J gene: TRBJ2-6
CDR3 protein: CAWTTGSHEQYF; CDR3 DNA: TGTGCCTGGACCACAGGGAGCCACGAGCAGTACTTC; D gene: .; V gene: TRBV30; clone size: .; J gene: TRBJ2-7
CDR3 protein: CASSPTSGSTDTQYF; CDR3 DNA: TGCGCCAGCAGCCCGACTAGCGGTAGCACAGATACGCAGTATTTT; D gene: TRBD2; V gene: TRBV4-1; clone size: .; J gene: TRBJ2-3
CDR3 protein: CASSENPPQGKGYEQYF; CDR3 DNA: TGTGCCAGCAGTGAAAACCCCCCACAGGGCAAAGGCTACGAGCAGTACTTC; D gene: .; V gene: TRBV2; clone size: .; J gene: TRBJ2-7
CDR3 protein: CASSQVLGGATGETQYF; CDR3 DNA: TGTGCCAGCAGCCAAGTCCTGGGGGGAGCTACGGGGGAGACCCAGTACTTC; D gene: .; V gene: TRBV4-2; clone size: .; J gene: TRBJ2-5
CDR3 protein: CASSLYGLGTDTQYF; CDR3 DNA: TGTGCCAGCAGCTTATACGGCCTAGGCACAGATACGCAGTATTTT; D gene: .; V gene: TRBV7-3; clone size: .; J gene: TRBJ2-3
CDR3 protein: CASSPRATGGAVGELFF; CDR3 DNA: TGTGCCAGCAGCCCACGGGCGACAGGGGGCGCGGTCGGGGAGCTGTTTTTT; D gene: TRBD1; V gene: TRBV7-8; clone size: .; J gene: TRBJ2-2
CDR3 protein: CASSPPGLGASQPQHF; CDR3 DNA: TGTGCCAGCAGCCCCCCAGGTCTGGGGGCGAGTCAGCCCCAGCATTTT; D gene: .; V gene: TRBV11-1; clone size: .; J gene: TRBJ1-5
CDR3 protein: CTWSAIAPGGRRTGELFF; CDR3 DNA: TGTACCTGGAGTGCTATAGCACCCGGGGGGCGAAGGACCGGGGAGCTGTTTTTT; D gene: .; V gene: TRBV30; clone size: .; J gene: TRBJ2-2
CDR3 protein: CASSFIRLSGQETQYF; CDR3 DNA: TGTGCCAGCAGCTTTATTCGTCTTAGCGGGCAAGAGACCCAGTACTTC; D gene: TRBD2; V gene: TRBV11-2; clone size: once; J gene: TRBJ2-5
CDR3 protein: CASSYSNRAGEQYF; CDR3 DNA: TGTGCCAGCAGTTACTCGAACAGGGCTGGTGAGCAGTACTTC; D gene: .; V gene: TRBV6-5; clone size: .; J gene: TRBJ2-7
CDR3 protein: CASSLRVGRLAGGGSDTQYF; CDR3 DNA: TGTGCCAGCAGTCTTCGTGTCGGCAGACTAGCGGGAGGAGGGTCAGATACGCAGTATTTT; D gene: TRBD2; V gene: TRBV27; clone size: .; J gene: TRBJ2-3
CDR3 protein: CASSLYGGRGAEQFF; CDR3 DNA: TGTGCCAGTAGTCTCTACGGCGGGAGAGGGGCCGAGCAGTTCTTC; D gene: TRBD2; V gene: TRBV19; clone size: .; J gene: TRBJ2-1
CDR3 protein: CASSQLAGVADTQYF; CDR3 DNA: TGTGCCAGCAGCCAACTAGCGGGAGTAGCAGATACGCAGTATTTT; D gene: TRBD2; V gene: TRBV11-2; clone size: .; J gene: TRBJ2-3
CDR3 protein: CASSPRSGNTGELFF; CDR3 DNA: TGTGCCAGCAGCCCTCGTAGCGGAAACACCGGGGAGCTGTTTTTT; D gene: .; V gene: TRBV9; clone size: .; J gene: TRBJ2-2
CDR3 protein: CASSWAGAGVTDTQYF; CDR3 DNA: TGCGCCAGCAGCTGGGCTGGGGCGGGAGTCACAGATACGCAGTATTTT; D gene: TRBD2; V gene: TRBV4-1; clone size: .; J gene: TRBJ2-3
CDR3 protein: CASSQSGRSTGELFF; CDR3 DNA: TGTGCCAGTAGCCAGAGCGGGAGATCCACCGGGGAGCTGTTTTTT; D gene: TRBD2; V gene: TRBV19; clone size: .; J gene: TRBJ2-2
CDR3 protein: CASSPGTGVGLALKETQYF; CDR3 DNA: TGTGCCAGCTCACCAGGGACAGGGGTCGGACTAGCGCTCAAGGAGACCCAGTACTTC; D gene: .; V gene: TRBV18; clone size: few; J gene: TRBJ2-5
CDR3 protein: CASSTLTANYGYTF; CDR3 DNA: TGTGCCAGTAGTACATTGACAGCTAACTATGGCTACACCTTC; D gene: .; V gene: TRBV19; clone size: .; J gene: TRBJ1-2
CDR3 protein: CASSLVDRGLSGANVLTF; CDR3 DNA: TGTGCCAGCAGCTTAGTAGACAGGGGGCTATCTGGGGCCAACGTCCTGACTTTC; D gene: TRBD1; V gene: TRBV7-9; clone size: .; J gene: TRBJ2-6
CDR3 protein: CASSSSGTRNEQFF; CDR3 DNA: TGTGCCAGCAGCTCCTCCGGGACTAGGAATGAGCAGTTCTTC; D gene: TRBD2; V gene: TRBV7-3; clone size: .; J gene: TRBJ2-1
CDR3 protein: CASSLVPGELFF; CDR3 DNA: TGTGCCAGCAGTCTAGTCCCCGGGGAGCTGTTTTTT; D gene: .; V gene: TRBV5-5; clone size: .; J gene: TRBJ2-2
CDR3 protein: CATSQTRTGAHTDTQYF; CDR3 DNA: TGTGCCACCAGTCAGACCCGGACAGGGGCACACACAGATACGCAGTATTTT; D gene: TRBD1; V gene: TRBV15; clone size: .; J gene: TRBJ2-3
CDR3 protein: CASSAQGAGTEAFF; CDR3 DNA: TGTGCCAGCAGCGCACAGGGGGCTGGCACTGAAGCTTTCTTT; D gene: TRBD1; V gene: TRBV9; clone size: few; J gene: TRBJ1-1
CDR3 protein: CASLAGTGATSEQYF; CDR3 DNA: TGTGCCAGCTTGGCGGGGACAGGGGCGACCTCCGAGCAGTACTTC; D gene: TRBD1; V gene: TRBV18; clone size: .; J gene: TRBJ2-7
CDR3 protein: CASSEQIEETQYF; CDR3 DNA: TGCGCCAGCAGTGAGCAAATTGAGGAGACCCAGTACTTC; D gene: .; V gene: TRBV10-1; clone size: .; J gene: TRBJ2-5
CDR3 protein: CSVRGGRHQPQHF; CDR3 DNA: TGCAGCGTTCGAGGGGGCAGGCATCAGCCCCAGCATTTT; D gene: TRBD1; V gene: TRBV29-1; clone size: .; J gene: TRBJ1-5
CDR3 protein: CASSQDILRELFF; CDR3 DNA: TGTGCCAGCAGCCAAGATATTCTTAGGGAGCTGTTTTTT; D gene: .; V gene: TRBV4-2; clone size: once; J gene: TRBJ2-2